This section outlines one T cell receptor (beta chain) sequence together with its context. The data derive from a study of T cell changes during pregnancy in multiple sclerosis. Method: immunoSEQ multiplex PCR; TCRdb's copy keeps in-frame clones and lacks some. Here the sample spans some 54,000 clones, around 93% being singletons. CDR1 is LNHDA and CDR2 is SQIVND in the germline V gene (reference sequence). The CDR3 runs 13 residues. Trimming shortened V by 6 bases and J by 2 bases, and 11 bases separated the two germline ends. The specimen comprised peripheral blood, sampled after pregnancy. This chain connects TRBV19 to TRBJ2-7; D gene uncertain. The sequence derives from a female donor with multiple sclerosis, enrolled in a pregnancy study. The CDR3 DNA follows: TGTGCCAGTAGGGGCACTTTAACCTACGAGCAGTACTTC. Amino acids: CASRGTLTYEQYF. Full variable domain (remainder filled in from reference TRBV19 and TRBJ2-7): DGGITQSPKYLFRKEGQNVTLSCEQNLNHDAMYWYRQDPGQGLRLIYYSQIVNDFQKGDIAEGYSVSREKKESFPLTVTSAQKNPTAFYLCASRGTLTYEQYFGPGTRLTVT.